Below are 2 T cell receptor beta chains sequenced from a single sample in a study of T cell repertoires in cytomegalovirus infection. These receptors have no identified antigens. TCRdb analysed the reads with MiXCR anew, one entry per CDR3 protein. This sample has fewer than 850,000 distinct CDR3 sequences, with almost 30% found just once. Sequencing used cultured CD8+ T cells from PBMCs, obtained from culture after CMV antigen stimulation. These TCRs come from a human donor in good health (CMV status not recorded). Some clones in this sample may be carry-over from other donors' samples.

The chain has TRBV20-1 and TRBJ2-1; 9 bases line up with TRBD1. This CDR3 spans 15 amino acids. Looked up from germline, CDR1 is DFQATT and CDR2 is SNEGSKA (reference sequence). The ends lost 1 base at V and 3 bases at J; junction bases unmatched: 4. The CDR3 protein is CSARGADRGYNEQFF. CDR3 sequence (DNA): TGCAGTGCTAGAGGCGCGGACAGGGGCTACAATGAGCAGTTCTTC.

In this sample, this clonotype turned up a few times. This chain links TRBV7-9 with TRBJ2-3, with D possibly matching TRBD2 (7 bases). The CDR3 spans 15 residues. Germline CDR1 and CDR2: SEHNR and FQNEAQ (reference sequence). The V end was cut by 5 bases, the J end by 6 bases, with 18 bases between. CDR3 DNA: TGTGCCAGCAGCGGCGGGGGCTGGGTTCGGGATACGCAGTATTTT. Protein: CASSGGGWVRDTQYF. Full variable domain (rest looked up from reference TRBV7-9 and TRBJ2-3): DTGVSQNPRHKITKRGQNVTFRCDPISEHNRLYWYRQTLGQGPEFLTYFQNEAQLEKSRLLSDRFSAERPKGSFSTLEIQRTEQGDSAMYLCASSGGGWVRDTQYFGPGTRLTVL.